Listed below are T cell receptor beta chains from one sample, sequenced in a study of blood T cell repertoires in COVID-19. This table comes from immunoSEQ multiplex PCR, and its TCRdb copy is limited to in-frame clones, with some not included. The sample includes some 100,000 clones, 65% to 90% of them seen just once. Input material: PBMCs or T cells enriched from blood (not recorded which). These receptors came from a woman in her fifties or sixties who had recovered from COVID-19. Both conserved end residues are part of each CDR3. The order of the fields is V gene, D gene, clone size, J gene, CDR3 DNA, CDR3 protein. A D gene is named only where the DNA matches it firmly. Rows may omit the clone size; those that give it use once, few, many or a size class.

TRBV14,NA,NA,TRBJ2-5,TGTGCCAGCAGCCAAGTTAAGACAGTCCTACAAGAGACCCAGTACTTC,CASSQVKTVLQETQYF
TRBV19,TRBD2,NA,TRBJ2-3,TGTGCCAGTAGTGGGACTAGCGGGGGAGCGGGAGATACGCAGTATTTT,CASSGTSGGAGDTQYF
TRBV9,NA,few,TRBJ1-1,TGTGCCAGCAGCGTCTTGGGAGGCGTCCCGAATGAAGCTTTCTTT,CASSVLGGVPNEAFF
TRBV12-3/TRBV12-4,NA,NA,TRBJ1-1,TGTGCCAGCACCTATATCAACACTGAAGCTTTCTTT,CASTYINTEAFF
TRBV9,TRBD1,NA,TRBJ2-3,TGTGCCAGCAGCATAGAAGACAGGGGGAAGGCGGGAGGCACAGATACGCAGTATTTT,CASSIEDRGKAGGTDTQYF
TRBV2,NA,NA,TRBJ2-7,TGTGCCAGCAGTGTTATGGTCAGGGTCTACGAGCAGTACTTC,CASSVMVRVYEQYF
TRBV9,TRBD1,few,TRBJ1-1,TGTGCCAGCAGCACCCGACAGGGAGCAGCTGAAGCTTTCTTT,CASSTRQGAAEAFF
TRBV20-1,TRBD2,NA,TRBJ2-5,TGCAGTGCTAGTGAGGGTAGCGGGAGCCAAGAGACCCAGTACTTC,CSASEGSGSQETQYF
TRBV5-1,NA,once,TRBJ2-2,TGCGCCAGTCGACAGCACAACACCGGGGAGCTGTTTTTT,CASRQHNTGELFF
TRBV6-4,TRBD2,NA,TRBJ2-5,TGTGCCAGCAGTGACTCCCTTACTAGCGGGCAAGAGACCCAGTACTTC,CASSDSLTSGQETQYF
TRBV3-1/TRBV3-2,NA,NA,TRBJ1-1,TGTGCCAGCAGAAAACAGGATAACACTGAAGCTTTCTTT,CASRKQDNTEAFF
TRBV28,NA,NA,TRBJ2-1,TGTGCCAGCAGAGGGGGTTCCTACAATGAGCAGTTCTTC,CASRGGSYNEQFF
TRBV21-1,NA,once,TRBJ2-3,TGTGCCAGCAGCAAAGTTAGGAAGCGGCTCACAGATACGCAGTATTTT,CASSKVRKRLTDTQYF
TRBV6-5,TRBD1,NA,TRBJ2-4,TGTGCCAGCAGTTTGGTAGGGACAGGGATTAAAAACATTCAGTACTTC,CASSLVGTGIKNIQYF
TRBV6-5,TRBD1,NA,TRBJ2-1,TGTGCCAGCAGGCAACCAGGGGGCCCCTACAATGAGCAGTTCTTC,CASRQPGGPYNEQFF
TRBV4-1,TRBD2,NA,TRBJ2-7,TGCGCCAGCAGCCAAGTCAGCGGGAGCAGGGACGAGCAGTACTTC,CASSQVSGSRDEQYF
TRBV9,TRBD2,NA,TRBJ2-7,TGTGCCAGCAGCGTCCGGGGGGACCGATCATCCTACGAGCAGTACTTC,CASSVRGDRSSYEQYF
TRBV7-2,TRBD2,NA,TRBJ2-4,TGTGCCAGCAGCGGGGGACTAGCGGGAGTACGAAACATTCAGTACTTC,CASSGGLAGVRNIQYF
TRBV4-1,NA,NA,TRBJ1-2,TGCGCCAGCAGCCAAGACCAGGTCTATAACTATGGCTACACCTTC,CASSQDQVYNYGYTF
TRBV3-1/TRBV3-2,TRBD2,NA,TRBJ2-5,TGTGCCAGCAGCCAAGGGGCTAGCGGGAGACCTTACTTC,CASSQGASGRPYF
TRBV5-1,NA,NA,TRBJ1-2,TGCGCCAGCAGCTTGATCCCCACTAACTATGGCTACACCTTC,CASSLIPTNYGYTF
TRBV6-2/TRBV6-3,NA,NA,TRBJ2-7,TGTGCCAGCCGCCCGGTTCGAGGGCAGGATGACGAGCAGTACTTC,CASRPVRGQDDEQYF
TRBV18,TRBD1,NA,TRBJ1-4,TGTGCCAGCTCACCAGGGGACAGCAAACAACTGTTTTTT,CASSPGDSKQLFF
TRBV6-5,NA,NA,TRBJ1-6,TGTGCCAGCCGGGGGACCTATAATTCACCCCTCCACTTT,CASRGTYNSPLHF
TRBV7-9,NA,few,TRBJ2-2,TGTGCCAGCAGCCCCTGGGAGGTAGCCGGGACGATGTTAGGGGAGCTGTTTTTT,CASSPWEVAGTMLGELFF
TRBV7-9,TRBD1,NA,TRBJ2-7,TGTGCCAGCAGCCCCCGGGACAGATTATACGAGCAGTACTTC,CASSPRDRLYEQYF
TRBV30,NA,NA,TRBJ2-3,TGTGCCTGGAGTGTATCGCGGAACACAGATACGCAGTATTTT,CAWSVSRNTDTQYF
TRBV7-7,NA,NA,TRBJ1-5,TGTGCCAGCAGCTTAGATTCTCAGGGTAGCAATCAGCCCCAGCATTTT,CASSLDSQGSNQPQHF
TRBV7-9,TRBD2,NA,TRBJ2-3,TGTGCCAGCGTAAACGGACTAGCGGGGGTGGATACGCAGTATTTT,CASVNGLAGVDTQYF
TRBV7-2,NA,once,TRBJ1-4,TGTGCCAGCAGCCGCGGCGCAGGGCAGGAAAAACTGTTTTTT,CASSRGAGQEKLFF
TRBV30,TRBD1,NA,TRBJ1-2,TGTGCCTGGAGTGTACAGGGGCTCCGGGACAGGGACTTTTACACCTTC,CAWSVQGLRDRDFYTF
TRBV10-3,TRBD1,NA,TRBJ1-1,TGTGCCATCAGTAAACACGGACAGGTGAACACTGAAGCTTTCTTT,CAISKHGQVNTEAFF
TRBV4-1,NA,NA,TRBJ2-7,TGCGCCAGCAGCCAAGTCCCCGCGAGCTCCTACGAGCAGTACTTC,CASSQVPASSYEQYF
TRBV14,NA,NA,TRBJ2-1,TGTGCCAGCAGCCAAGATCTAAGACTAGGGTACGCTGAGCAGTTCTTC,CASSQDLRLGYAEQFF
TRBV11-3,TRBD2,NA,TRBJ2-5,TGTGCCAGCAGCCCGCGGCGACTAGCGGGGGAACAAGAGACCCAGTACTTC,CASSPRRLAGEQETQYF
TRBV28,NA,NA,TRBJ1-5,TGTGCCAGCAGTTTATTACAGTTTGCTTATAGCAATCAGCCCCAGCATTTT,CASSLLQFAYSNQPQHF
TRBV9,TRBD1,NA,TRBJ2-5,TGTGCCAGCAGCGTAGAAGGGGGCCCAGAGACCCAGTACTTC,CASSVEGGPETQYF
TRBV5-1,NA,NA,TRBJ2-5,TGCGCCAGCAGCCTCGACAGAGCCCTCCAAGAGACCCAGTACTTC,CASSLDRALQETQYF
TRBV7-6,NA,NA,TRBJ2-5,TGTGCCAGCAGCTTAATGTGGCAGGAACAAGAGACCCAGTACTTC,CASSLMWQEQETQYF
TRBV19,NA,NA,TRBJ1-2,TGTGCCAGTAGCACAGACTATGGCTACACCTTC,CASSTDYGYTF
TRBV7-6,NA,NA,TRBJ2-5,TGTGCCAGCAGCTTAGGTGTTGGAACTAGGCGGGAGACCCAGTACTTC,CASSLGVGTRRETQYF
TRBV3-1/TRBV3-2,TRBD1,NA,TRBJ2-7,TGTGCCAGCAGCCAAGAGAGGGACAGTTACGAGCAGTACTTC,CASSQERDSYEQYF
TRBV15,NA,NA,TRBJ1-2,TGTGCCACCAGCAGCCTTTCTTCAGGGGCCAACTATGGCTACACCTTC,CATSSLSSGANYGYTF
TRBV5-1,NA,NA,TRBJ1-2,TGCGCCAGCAGCCCCGAAACTGACAGTCCTAGTCCCTATGGCTACACCTTC,CASSPETDSPSPYGYTF
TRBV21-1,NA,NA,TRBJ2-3,TGTGCCAGCAGCAGGAGGGGTTGGGGCACAGATACGCAGTATTTT,CASSRRGWGTDTQYF
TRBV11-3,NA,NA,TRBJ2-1,TGTGCCAGCAGCTCAGGGGGGCTCTGGGGTAGTGAGCAGTTCTTC,CASSSGGLWGSEQFF